The TCR beta chain under discussion was sequenced for a study of cytomegalovirus exposure and HLA in healthy donors. PCR employed 60 Vbeta and 13 Jbeta primers. Method: immunoSEQ multiplex PCR; TCRdb's copy keeps in-frame clones and lacks some. The sample has 200,000 to 300,000 clones; about 80% are singletons. This clone turned up a few times. Germline CDR1 and CDR2: KGHSH and LQKENI. V lost 1 base and J 0 bases, leaving 10 bases between the germline ends. The CDR3 has 16 amino acids. The sequencing input was PBMCs. The chain uses TRBV18 and TRBJ1-5, with D hard to call. The sequence was obtained from a woman in her 40s in good health and CMV-seropositive. For the CDR3, the DNA is TGTGCCAGCTCACCACTTGAACGGTCTAGCAATCAGCCCCAGCATTTT. It yields the protein CASSPLERSSNQPQHF.